The 14 T cell receptor beta chains given below trace back to one sample, sequenced in a study of cytomegalovirus exposure and HLA in healthy donors. This PCR relied on a set of 60 Vbeta primers and 13 Jbeta primers. TCRdb's copy holds only in-frame clones and misses some; the assay was immunoSEQ multiplex PCR. The table includes 150,000 to 200,000 clones, roughly 80% detected once. Input material: PBMCs. These receptors all come from a young woman in good health and CMV-seropositive.

The rearrangement joins TRBV15 to TRBJ2-2, with a weak D call TRBD2 (7 bases). CDR3 length: 16 residues. Germline CDR1 and CDR2: LNHNV and YYDKDF (reference sequence). Trimming shortened V by 5 bases and J by 4 bases, and 17 bases separated the two germline ends. The DNA of the CDR3 is TGTGCCACCAGCGGGTCGGGAAGGGGGGGCACCGGGGAGCTGTTTTTT. It encodes CATSGSGRGGTGELFF. The variable domain in full, completed from reference TRBV15 and TRBJ2-2, reads DAMVIQNPRYQVTQFGKPVTLSCSQTLNHNVMYWYQQKSSQAPKLLFHYYDKDFNNEADTPDNFQSRRPNTSFCFLDIRSPGLGDTAMYLCATSGSGRGGTGELFFGEGSRLTVL.

The V gene is TRBV29-1, the J gene TRBJ1-1; possible D gene TRBD1, 5 bases. The CDR3 totals 11 residues. V shed 3 bases and J shed 11 bases, with 13 bases lying between them. Germline CDR1 is SQVTM and CDR2 is ANQGSEA. The CDR3 DNA reads TGCAGCGTTGACAGTGGGGGGTTGGCTTTCTTT. Protein: CSVDSGGLAFF.

The rearrangement uses TRBV7-3 and TRBJ2-3; no firm D call. V was clipped by 3 bases and J by 4 bases, with 8 bases between them. CDR1 and CDR2 (germline): SGHTA, FQGTGA. The CDR3 has 13 amino acids. CDR3 coding DNA: TGTGCCAGCAGCTTGTGGGCTTCAGATACGCAGTATTTT. Encoded protein: CASSLWASDTQYF.

The chain couples TRBV5-1 to TRBJ2-5, with a tentative D call TRBD1 (5 bases). Trimming left V 1 base short and J 2 bases short, with 15 bases between. CDR3 length: 16 amino acids. The germline V gene has CDR1 SGHRS and CDR2 YFSETQ. In DNA, the CDR3 is TGCGCCAGCAGCTTGTGGCCACTGGGGCAACAAGAGACCCAGTACTTC. Protein sequence: CASSLWPLGQQETQYF.

V and J are TRBV29-1 and TRBJ1-3; D gene uncertain. V lost 4 bases and J lost 0, with 4 bases in between. CDR1 is SQVTM, CDR2 ANQGSEA, per germline. This CDR3 region has 12 residues. The CDR3, as DNA: TGCAGCGTTGTCCACTCTGGAAACACCATATATTTT. It is translated as CSVVHSGNTIYF.

The chain links TRBV7-9 to TRBJ1-5; possibly TRBD1 for D (5 bases). Per the germline V gene, CDR1 is SEHNR and CDR2 is FQNEAQ (reference sequence). The CDR3 runs 13 residues. Trimming left V 5 bases short and J 6 bases short, with 11 bases between. The CDR3 sequence: CASSAGHPQPQHF. In DNA, the CDR3 is TGTGCCAGCAGCGCTGGACATCCTCAGCCCCAGCATTTT.

This clone appeared a few times. The chain carries TRBV2 and TRBJ1-5, with 10 bases identical to TRBD1. Germline V gene data show CDR1 as SNHLY and CDR2 as FYNNEI. The CDR3 length is 18 residues. V lost 7 bases, J lost 0 bases, and 12 bases stayed unmatched. The CDR3: CASKGDRGPVNSNQPQHF. Written as DNA, the CDR3 is TGTGCCAGCAAGGGGGACAGGGGCCCCGTTAATAGCAATCAGCCCCAGCATTTT.

The chain links TRBV6-5 to TRBJ1-5; TRBD1 is a possible D gene (6 bases). The germline V gene has CDR1 MNHEY and CDR2 SVGAGI. The CDR3 consists of 14 residues. V was clipped by 5 bases and J by 5 bases, with 13 bases between them. The CDR3 DNA sequence: TGTGCCAGCAGTATAACAGGGTTGGATCAGCCCCAGCATTTT. Translated: CASSITGLDQPQHF.

The chain combines TRBV7-9 with TRBJ2-7, with 12 bases fitting TRBD1. The J segment lost 0 bases and the V segment lost 1 base, leaving 10 bases of the junction unmatched. The V gene's germline CDR1 is SEHNR and CDR2 FQNEAQ (reference sequence). The CDR3 is 19 amino acids. The CDR3 nucleotides are TGTGCCAGCAGCTTAGTGGGACAGGGGGCTTTCGCCAGCTCCTACGAGCAGTACTTC. Translation: CASSLVGQGAFASSYEQYF.

This clone was detected a few times. The chain is built from TRBV7-8 and TRBJ2-1, with TRBD2 identical over 8 bases. J was trimmed by 0 bases and V by 3 bases; bases with no gene match: 4. The CDR3 contains 16 residues. Germline V CDR1 and CDR2: SGHVS, FQNEAQ. Written as DNA, the CDR3 is TGTGCCAGCAGCTTGACTAGCGCATTCTCCTACAATGAGCAGTTCTTC. The encoded protein is CASSLTSAFSYNEQFF. Full variable domain (outside the CDR3, taken from reference TRBV7-8 and TRBJ2-1): GAGVSQSPRYKVAKRGQDVALRCDPISGHVSLFWYQQALGQGPEFLTYFQNEAQLDKSGLPSDRFFAERPEGSVSTLKIQRTQQEDSAVYLCASSLTSAFSYNEQFFGPGTRLTVL.

The chain employs TRBV27 and TRBJ1-1; D might be TRBD1 (6 bases). The CDR3 extends over 14 amino acids. From germline, CDR1 is MNHEY and CDR2 SMNVEV (reference sequence). Trimming removed 5 bases at V and 10 bases at J, with 20 bases between. DNA for the CDR3: TGTGCCAGCAGTGCGCGTCTACAGGGTCATGTAGCTTTCTTT. This codes for CASSARLQGHVAFF.

This clone was seen a handful of times. The gene calls are TRBV7-2 and TRBJ1-2, with D uncertain. V lost 5 bases, J lost 6 bases, and 22 bases lay in between. The length of the CDR3 is 16 residues. Per the germline V gene, CDR1 is SGHTA and CDR2 is FQGNSA. CDR3 nucleotide sequence: TGTGCCAGCAGCGTGTATGTTGGAGTGGCCACGGATGGCTACACCTTC. Translated, it gives CASSVYVGVATDGYTF. The complete variable domain, with remaining parts taken from reference TRBV7-2 and TRBJ1-2, reads GAGVSQSPSNKVTEKGKDVELRCDPISGHTALYWYRQSLGQGLEFLIYFQGNSAPDKSGLPSDRFSAERTGGSVSTLTIQRTQQEDSAVYLCASSVYVGVATDGYTFGSGTRLTVV.

The J gene is TRBJ2-1, the V gene TRBV19, with a weak D call TRBD1 (5 bases). CDR3 length: 14 residues. Trimming removed 2 bases from V and 3 bases from J, with 8 bases in between. Germline V gene sequence: CDR1 LNHDA, CDR2 SQIVND (reference sequence). The CDR3 loop is CASSIKDIYNEQFF. For the CDR3, the DNA is TGTGCCAGTAGTATAAAGGACATCTACAATGAGCAGTTCTTC.

Comments on this clone: This specimen includes other DNA sequences encoding the same CDR3. The chain is built from TRBV7-9 and TRBJ1-1; D remains ambiguous. CDR3 length: 13 residues. Trimming took 5 bases from V and 1 from J, leaving 8 bases between them. CDR1 and CDR2 from the germline V gene are SEHNR and FQNEAQ (reference sequence). CDR3 sequence reads: CASSPRGNTEAFF. The CDR3 nucleotides are TGTGCCAGCAGCCCACGAGGGAACACTGAAGCTTTCTTT.